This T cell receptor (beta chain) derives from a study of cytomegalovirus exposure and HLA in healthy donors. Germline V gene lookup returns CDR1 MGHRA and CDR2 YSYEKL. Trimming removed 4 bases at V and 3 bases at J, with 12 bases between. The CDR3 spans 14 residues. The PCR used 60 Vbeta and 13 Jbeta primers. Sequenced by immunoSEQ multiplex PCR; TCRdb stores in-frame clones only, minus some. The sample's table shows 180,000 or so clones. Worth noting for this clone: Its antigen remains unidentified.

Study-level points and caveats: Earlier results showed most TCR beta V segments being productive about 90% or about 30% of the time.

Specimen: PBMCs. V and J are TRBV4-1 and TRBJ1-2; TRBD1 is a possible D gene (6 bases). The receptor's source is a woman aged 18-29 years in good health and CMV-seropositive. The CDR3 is CASSLGAGDYGYTF. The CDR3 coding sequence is TGCGCCAGCAGCCTCGGGGCAGGGGACTATGGCTACACCTTC.